This TCR beta chain was found in a study of identifying expanded T cells in peripheral blood. Study results and limitations: Clone count variance between approximately 2-week samples rose with total template count. Technical replicates showed around 1.3 changed clones; approximately 2 weeks approximately 16; four weeks 19.

About this clone: Antigen unknown.

Clones were sequenced by immunoSEQ multiplex PCR, and TCRdb holds only the in-frame ones, with some missing. The repertoire includes 60,000 or so clones, around 81% of them detected once, and about a fifth sits in the top ten. During the collection period, no donor immune events like infections were recorded. The CDR3 runs 14 residues. The V gene end was trimmed by 4 bases and the J gene end by 5 bases; junction bases not matched to a gene: 6. From germline, CDR1 is LNHDA and CDR2 SQIVND (reference sequence). The chain has TRBV19 and TRBJ2-5, with TRBD2 matching 8 bases. The TCR comes from a person aged 18-70 years in good health. Sequencing was done on a sample of blood. CDR3 residues: CASSSGGPGETQYF. CDR3 nucleotide sequence: TGTGCCAGTAGTAGCGGGGGGCCCGGGGAGACCCAGTACTTC.